This TCR beta chain emerged from a study of blood T cells in healthy people across ages. CDR1 is LGHNA, CDR2 YSLEER, per germline. The V gene lost 5 bases and the J gene lost 6 bases, with 12 bases spanning the gap. The CDR3 totals 13 residues. A second about 6 to 12 cycle PCR used barcoded and J-beta primers. TCRdb independently ran MiXCR on the 5' RACE reads; one entry per CDR3 protein. Here the sample spans over 1.5 million distinct CDR3 sequences, around 50% being singletons. The chain combines TRBV4-3 with TRBJ2-3; no clear D gene. Material: blood. This TCR was sampled from a middle-aged woman in good health. The CDR3 is CASSFNPGDTQYF. CDR3 DNA sequence: TGCGCCAGCAGCTTTAACCCCGGGGATACGCAGTATTTT.